This T cell receptor beta chain was identified during a study of immune evolution from preneoplasia to lung adenocarcinoma. Study results and caveats: Normal lung had highest clonality; later lesions appeared denser, more diverse. Normal lung had the highest top T cell clone frequencies.

Turning to this clone: Its antigen is unidentified.

The data were produced by immunoSEQ multiplex PCR, yet TCRdb's version contains in-frame clones alone and is incomplete. The sample lists roughly 5,000 clones, around 76% occurring once. Resections took place in Japan or China from the mid-2010s to the late 2010s. Histologic diagnosis was independently verified by two lung pathologists. What was sequenced was FFPE adjacent normal lung tissue. The clonotype originates from a person aged 55-79 years with lung adenocarcinoma.

The CDR3 DNA reads TGCAGCGTCCCCACACTAGGGGAAGAGACCCAGTACTTC. Translating it yields CSVPTLGEETQYF. The V gene is TRBV29-1, the J gene TRBJ2-5; D is possibly TRBD1 or TRBD2 (5 bases each). Trimming removed 6 bases from V and 3 bases from J, with 14 bases in between. The germline gives CDR1 SQVTM, CDR2 ANQGSEA. The CDR3 is 13 amino acids. Supplemented by reference TRBV29-1 and TRBJ2-5, the full variable domain reads SAVISQKPSRDICQRGTSLTIQCQVDSQVTMMFWYRQQPGQSLTLIATANQGSEATYESGFVIDKFPISRPNLTFSTLTVSNMSPEDSSIYLCSVPTLGEETQYFGPGTRLLVL.